This entry concerns a single T cell receptor (beta chain). TCRdb passed the 5' RACE reads through MiXCR, listing each CDR3 protein once. The sample has roughly 340,000 distinct CDR3 sequences, about 4% seen once; the top ten hold 24%. The germline V and J ends were trimmed by 0 bases and 5 bases, with 7 bases remaining between them. This CDR3 has 14 residues. Germline CDR1 and CDR2: MGHDK and SYGVNS. This sample stems from a study of T cells after yellow fever vaccination. Specimen: PBMCs, collected 5 days after the yellow fever booster vaccination. The gene calls are TRBV25-1 and TRBJ2-2, with unresolved D. The TCR sequence derives from a man between 18 and 29 years old who received the YFV17D yellow fever vaccine. The DNA for the CDR3 is TGTGCCAGCAGTGAATACCGGCCTACCGGGGAGCTGTTTTTT. Protein sequence: CASSEYRPTGELFF.